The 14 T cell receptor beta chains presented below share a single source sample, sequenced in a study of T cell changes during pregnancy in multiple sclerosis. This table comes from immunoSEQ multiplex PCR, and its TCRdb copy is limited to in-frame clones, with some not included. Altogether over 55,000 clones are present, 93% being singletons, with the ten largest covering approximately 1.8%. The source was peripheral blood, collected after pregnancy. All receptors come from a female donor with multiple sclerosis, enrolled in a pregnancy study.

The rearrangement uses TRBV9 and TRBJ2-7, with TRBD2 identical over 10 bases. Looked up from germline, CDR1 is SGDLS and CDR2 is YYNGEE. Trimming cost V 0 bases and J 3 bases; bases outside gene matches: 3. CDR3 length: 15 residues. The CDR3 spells CASSVAPSGSYEQYF. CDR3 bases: TGTGCCAGCAGCGTAGCTCCTAGCGGGAGCTACGAGCAGTACTTC.

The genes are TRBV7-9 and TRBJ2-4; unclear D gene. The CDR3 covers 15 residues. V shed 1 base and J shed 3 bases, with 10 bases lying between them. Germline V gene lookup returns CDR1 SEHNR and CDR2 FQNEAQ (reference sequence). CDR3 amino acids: CASSLVQVGKNIQYF. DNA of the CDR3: TGTGCCAGCAGCTTAGTTCAGGTAGGCAAAAACATTCAGTACTTC.

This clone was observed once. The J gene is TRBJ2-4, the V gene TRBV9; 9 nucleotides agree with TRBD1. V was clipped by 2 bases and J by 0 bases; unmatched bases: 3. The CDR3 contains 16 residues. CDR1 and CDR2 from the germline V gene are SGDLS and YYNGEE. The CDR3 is CASSVSDRGAKNIQYF. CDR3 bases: TGTGCCAGCAGCGTTTCGGACAGGGGAGCCAAAAACATTCAGTACTTC.

The DNA of the CDR3 is TGTGCCAGCAGGGCGACAGGGACGAGCAATCAGCCCCAGCATTTT. It translates to CASRATGTSNQPQHF. The chain has TRBV6-6 and TRBJ1-5; TRBD1 matches at 7 bases. The CDR3 has 15 residues. Germline V gene data show CDR1 as MNHNY and CDR2 as SVGAGI (reference sequence). After removal of 6 bases from V and 1 base from J, the junction contained 6 bases not matched to a gene.

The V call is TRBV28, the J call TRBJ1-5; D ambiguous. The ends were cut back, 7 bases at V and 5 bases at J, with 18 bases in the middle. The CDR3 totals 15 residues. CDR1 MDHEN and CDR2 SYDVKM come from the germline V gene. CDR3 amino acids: CASIDRPAGDQPQHF. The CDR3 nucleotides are TGTGCCAGCATTGACCGGCCGGCGGGCGATCAGCCCCAGCATTTT.

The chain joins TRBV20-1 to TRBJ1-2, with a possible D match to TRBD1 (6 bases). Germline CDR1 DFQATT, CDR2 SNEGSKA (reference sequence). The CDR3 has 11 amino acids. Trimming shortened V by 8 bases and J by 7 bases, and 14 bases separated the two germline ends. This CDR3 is CSPLNRVGYTF. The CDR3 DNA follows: TGCAGTCCACTTAACAGGGTTGGCTACACCTTC.

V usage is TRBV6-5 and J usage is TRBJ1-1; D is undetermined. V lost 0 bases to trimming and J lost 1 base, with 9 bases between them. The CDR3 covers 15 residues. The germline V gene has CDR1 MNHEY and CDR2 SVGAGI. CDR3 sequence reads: CASSYSGRGNTEAFF. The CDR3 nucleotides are TGTGCCAGCAGTTACTCAGGCCGGGGGAACACTGAAGCTTTCTTT.

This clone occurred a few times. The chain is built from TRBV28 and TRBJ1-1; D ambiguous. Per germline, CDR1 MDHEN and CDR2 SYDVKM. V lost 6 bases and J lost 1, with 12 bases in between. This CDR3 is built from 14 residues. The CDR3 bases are TGTGCCAGCAGCGGGAGCCTTGAGAACACTGAAGCTTTCTTT. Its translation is CASSGSLENTEAFF. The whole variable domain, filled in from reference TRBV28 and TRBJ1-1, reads DVKVTQSSRYLVKRTGEKVFLECVQDMDHENMFWYRQDPGLGLRLIYFSYDVKMKEKGDIPEGYSVSREKKERFSLILESASTNQTSMYLCASSGSLENTEAFFGQGTRLTVV.

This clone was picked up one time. DNA of the CDR3: TGTGCCAGCAGCTTATCGGGGACAGGATTCGTGGGGCAGTTCTTC. Protein sequence: CASSLSGTGFVGQFF. The J gene is TRBJ2-1, the V gene TRBV13; 8 bases map to TRBD1. The CDR3 is 15 amino acids. In germline, CDR1 is PRHDT, CDR2 FYEKMQ (reference sequence). J gave up 12 bases and V 2 bases, and 12 bases lay outside the gene matches.

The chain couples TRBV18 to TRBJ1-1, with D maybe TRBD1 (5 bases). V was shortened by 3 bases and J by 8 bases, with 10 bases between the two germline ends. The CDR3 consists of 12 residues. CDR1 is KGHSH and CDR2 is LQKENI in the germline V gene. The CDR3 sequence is CASSPREGEAFF. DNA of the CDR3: TGTGCCAGCTCACCCAGGGAGGGCGAAGCTTTCTTT.

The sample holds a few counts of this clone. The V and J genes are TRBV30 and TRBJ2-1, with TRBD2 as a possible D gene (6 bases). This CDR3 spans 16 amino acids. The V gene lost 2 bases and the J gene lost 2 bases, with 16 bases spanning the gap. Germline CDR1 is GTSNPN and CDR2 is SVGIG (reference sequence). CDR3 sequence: CAWSFRPGLPYNEQFF. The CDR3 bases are TGTGCCTGGAGTTTCCGCCCGGGACTCCCCTACAATGAGCAGTTCTTC.

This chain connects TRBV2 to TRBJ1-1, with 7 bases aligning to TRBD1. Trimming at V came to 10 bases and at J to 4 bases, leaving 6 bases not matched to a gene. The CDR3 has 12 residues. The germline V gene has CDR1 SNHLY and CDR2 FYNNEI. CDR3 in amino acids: CATKQGTTEAFF. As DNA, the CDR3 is TGTGCCACCAAACAGGGGACCACTGAAGCTTTCTTT.

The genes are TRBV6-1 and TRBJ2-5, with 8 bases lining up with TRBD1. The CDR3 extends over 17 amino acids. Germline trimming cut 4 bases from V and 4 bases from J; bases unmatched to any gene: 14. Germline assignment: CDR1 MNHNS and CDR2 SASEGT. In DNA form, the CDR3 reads TGTGCCAGCAGTGCACACCGGACAGGGAGTTGGGCAGAGACCCAGTACTTC. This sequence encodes CASSAHRTGSWAETQYF.

CDR3 DNA sequence: TGTGCCAGCAGCCTAAGCGGGACTAGCGGGACCTACGAGCAGTACTTC. Translating it yields CASSLSGTSGTYEQYF. The V call is TRBV7-2, the J call TRBJ2-7; 13 bases align to TRBD2. CDR3 length: 16 amino acids. The V segment lost 5 bases and the J segment 2 bases; nucleotides outside the gene matches: 6. Germline V gene data show CDR1 as SGHTA and CDR2 as FQGNSA.